This T cell receptor (beta chain) originates from a study of OX40 agonist ivuxolimab in advanced cancers. Study at large: Under the entry rules, prior anti-PD-1, anti-PD-L1 or anti-CTLA-4 therapy was allowed, and 40% had some.

Some clones are missing from TCRdb's copy, which holds only in-frame ones; the method was immunoSEQ multiplex PCR. The sample carries more than 40,000 clones, 88% recorded once. The CDR3 has 17 amino acids. V lost 3 bases to trimming and J lost 3 bases; unmatched junction nucleotides: 11. Germline CDR1 LGHNA, CDR2 YSLEER. The rearrangement uses TRBV4-3 and TRBJ2-5; 9 bases line up with TRBD1. This clonotype originated in an adult with an advanced solid tumor such as melanoma, head and neck, liver or kidney cancer. This specimen consisted of CD4+ or CD8+ T cells sorted from blood, obtained in a trial of the OX40 agonist ivuxolimab. CDR3 amino acids: CASSHLPTGTGKETQYF. The CDR3 region has the DNA TGCGCCAGCAGCCATCTTCCGACCGGGACAGGGAAAGAGACCCAGTACTTC.